This T cell receptor beta chain derives from a study of naive and memory T cell subsets. The beta constant-region primer was an equimolar mix of two oligonucleotides covering TRBC1 and TRBC2. The ligated cDNA underwent four PCR rounds using SP2 and nested alpha and beta constant-region primers. From the UMI-ligation and nested PCR reads, TCRdb called clonotypes with MiXCR, one entry per CDR3 protein. The sample gives 95,000 to 150,000 distinct CDR3 sequences, just over 35% of which show up once; approximately 0.9% is in the top ten. As regards this clonotype: Its specificity is not known. A junction boundary mismatches the germline segment, possibly from a read error.

After CD4 positive bead selection, the CD4-negative fraction gave CD8 T cells. Overall study results and limits: The power law exponent of TCR abundance differed between naive and memory cells. In naive cells, over 85% of TCR sequences were seen only once.

This TCR derives from a human donor in good health. The sample taken for sequencing was central memory CD4+ T cells from blood.

CDR3 in DNA: TGTGCCAGTAGTTCTCGGGGACAGGGGAGTCAGCCCAAGCATTTT. Amino acid sequence: CASSSRGQGSQPKHF. The rearrangement joins TRBV19 to TRBJ1-5, with 10 positions matching TRBD1. CDR3 length: 15 residues. The germline V gene encodes CDR1 LNHDA and CDR2 SQIVND (reference sequence).